This T cell receptor beta chain was sequenced during a study of CD8+CD57+ T cells in acquired aplastic anemia. General study results and limits: With respect to CD8+ Simpson's diversity, patients and controls did not differ significantly. It was found that twenty-nine CD8+ CDR3 sequences were shared between patients and controls.

A note on this clonotype: Its antigen is still unknown.

Genomic DNA templated the TCR beta VDJ and CDR3 profiling. In TCRdb, the reads were re-called with MiXCR into one record per CDR3 protein. The sample comprises some 120,000 distinct CDR3 sequences, approximately 40% of which are singletons, and around 2.5% rests with the top ten. Patients picked for sequencing had shown CD8+CD57+ cell expansion detected by flow cytometry. Among the patients, all had severe acquired aplastic anemia. Patient blood was sampled before any therapy had been received. In germline, CDR1 is LNHDA, CDR2 SQIVND (reference sequence). This CDR3 is built from 15 residues. V lost 3 bases to trimming and J lost 0 bases, with 11 bases between them.

Sequencing used sorted CD4+, CD8+, or CD8+CD57+ T cells (not recorded which) from PBMCs. The chain uses TRBV19 and TRBJ1-2, with D uncertain. This TCR was recovered from a human donor with aplastic anemia. CDR3 in DNA: TGTGCCAGTAGTATTACAACAGCTTCTAACTATGGCTACACCTTC. Amino acids: CASSITTASNYGYTF.